This entry describes one T cell receptor (beta chain). The antigen is undetermined. Sequencing was performed with immunoSEQ multiplex PCR; in TCRdb, only in-frame clones are kept and a portion is missing. The profile shows some 9,400 clones, about 80% of them singletons. This specimen comes from a study of T cell repertoires in ileal Crohn's disease. The overall study: Patients had a median roughly 8-year disease duration, and under 45% were active smokers. About half received postoperative treatment, about ten with thiopurines and 15 to 20 anti-TNF.

CDR3 length equals 14 residues. The V gene's germline CDR1 is SNHLY and CDR2 FYNNEI. J gave up 2 bases and V 5 bases, and 5 bases lay outside the gene matches. The time point denotes: neoterminal ileum biopsy at postoperative endoscopy, about 6 months after surgery. Overall study results and limits: Active smokers at surgery had more clonal expansions than non-smokers. Endoscopy was done a median roughly 6.9 months after surgery.

The genes are TRBV2 and TRBJ1-2, with TRBD1 matching 7 bases. Sequenced input: ileal tissue. This receptor was taken from an adult with Crohn's disease. CDR3 residues: CASSRQGGNYGYTF. DNA of the CDR3: TGTGCCAGCAGTCGACAGGGCGGAAACTATGGCTACACCTTC.